What follows are 32 T cell receptor beta chains derived from one specimen sequenced in a study of CD8 T cells in ankylosing spondylitis. TCRdb analysed the 5' RACE reads with MiXCR anew, one entry per CDR3 protein. The sample yields around 180,000 distinct CDR3 sequences, 18% seen once. Sequencing was performed on blood, either unsorted or a sorted T cell fraction (not recorded which). These TCRs come from a male donor aged 10-29 years with ankylosing spondylitis or in good health (not recorded which).

A few counts support this clonotype. V gene TRBV5-1 combines with J gene TRBJ2-7; 9 nucleotides agree with TRBD1. Germline V gene lookup returns CDR1 SGHRS and CDR2 YFSETQ. The ends lost 2 bases at V and 0 bases at J; junction bases unmatched: 6. The CDR3 sequence is 16 residues long. CDR3 coding DNA: TGCGCCAGCAGCTTATCCGGGACAGGGCTCTCCTACGAGCAGTACTTC. Encoded protein: CASSLSGTGLSYEQYF.

This clonotype was observed at least ten times. The J gene is TRBJ2-1, the V gene TRBV10-3; D remains unclear. This CDR3 is 15 amino acids long. Germline CDR1 ENHRY, CDR2 SYGVKD. Trimming left V 0 bases short and J 4 bases short, with 10 bases between. The CDR3 sequence is CAISESMIKYNEQFF. The CDR3 DNA reads TGTGCCATCAGTGAGTCGATGATCAAATACAATGAGCAGTTCTTC.

This clonotype was seen more than once but under ten times. The rearrangement uses TRBV28 and TRBJ2-2; 11 bases map to TRBD1. The CDR3 is made up of 16 amino acids. Trimming took 6 bases from V and 6 from J; bases not matched to a gene: 9. Germline assignment: CDR1 MDHEN and CDR2 SYDVKM. CDR3 in amino acids: CASRSGQGARSGELFF. The CDR3 DNA reads TGTGCCAGCAGGTCAGGACAGGGGGCGAGATCCGGGGAGCTGTTTTTT.

This clonotype was counted many times. This sequence joins TRBV29-1 and TRBJ2-3; the match to TRBD2 covers 11 bases. This CDR3 is 13 amino acids long. Unmatched junction bases numbered 4, after V lost 5 bases and J lost 6 bases. Germline V gene data show CDR1 as SQVTM and CDR2 as ANQGSEA. As DNA, the CDR3 is TGCAGCGTTAGACTAGCGGGGTTGGATACGCAGTATTTT. Residues: CSVRLAGLDTQYF.

This clonotype was recorded at least ten times. The chain is built from TRBV5-1 and TRBJ1-4; TRBD1 might be the D (6 bases). The V gene lost 1 base and the J gene lost 6 bases, with 13 bases spanning the gap. The germline CDR1 and CDR2 sequences are SGHRS and YFSETQ. The CDR3 length is 15 residues. The CDR3 nucleotides read TGCGCCAGCAGCTTGTCGGGGAACAGGGATGAAAAACTGTTTTTT. Translating gives CASSLSGNRDEKLFF.

The chain uses TRBV7-2 and TRBJ2-2; 9 bases map to TRBD1. The V gene's germline CDR1 is SGHTA and CDR2 FQGNSA. The ends lost 4 bases at V and 4 bases at J; junction bases unmatched: 7. The CDR3 contains 16 residues. This CDR3 is CASSSTGGASTGELFF. The CDR3 bases are TGTGCCAGCAGCTCTACAGGGGGCGCGAGCACCGGGGAGCTGTTTTTT. The full variable domain, rest sourced from reference TRBV7-2 and TRBJ2-2, is GAGVSQSPSNKVTEKGKDVELRCDPISGHTALYWYRQSLGQGLEFLIYFQGNSAPDKSGLPSDRFSAERTGGSVSTLTIQRTQQEDSAVYLCASSSTGGASTGELFFGEGSRLTVL.

Notes on this clonotype: At one end the junction does not follow the germline gene, possibly because of a read error. This chain joins TRBV6-4 and TRBJ2-1, with 10 bases that match TRBD2. The V gene's germline CDR1 is MRHNA and CDR2 SNTAGT. This CDR3 has 14 residues. The CDR3 DNA is TGCGGGCAAATTAAGCGGGAGGGCCAAAATGAGCAGTTCTTC. This gives the protein CGQIKREGQNEQFF.

The genes are TRBV29-1 and TRBJ2-4, with D unclear. CDR1 SQVTM and CDR2 ANQGSEA come from the germline V gene. Trimming stripped 6 bases from V and 7 bases from J, with 22 bases between. This CDR3 contains 15 residues. CDR3 loop: CSVRPDNSAWNIQYF. The CDR3 coding sequence is TGCAGCGTACGGCCCGATAACAGCGCTTGGAACATTCAGTACTTC.

This clonotype was observed at least ten times. This sequence joins TRBV2 and TRBJ2-4, with D unclear. The CDR3 runs 15 residues. The V and J ends lost 7 bases and 1 base respectively, with 14 bases between them. Germline values: CDR1 SNHLY, CDR2 FYNNEI. The CDR3 loop is CASKDGLNAKNIQYF. The CDR3 DNA reads as TGTGCCAGCAAGGACGGCCTGAATGCCAAAAACATTCAGTACTTC.

The sample holds many counts of this clonotype. The chain couples TRBV5-1 to TRBJ1-5, with 7 nucleotides matching TRBD1. Unmatched junction bases numbered 4, after V lost 0 bases and J lost 4 bases. This CDR3 spans 15 amino acids. The V gene's germline CDR1 is SGHRS and CDR2 YFSETQ. As DNA, the CDR3 is TGCGCCAGCAGCTTGGACGGGGACAGAAATCAGCCCCAGCATTTT. It specifies CASSLDGDRNQPQHF. Variable domain in full (rest from reference TRBV5-1 and TRBJ1-5): KAGVTQTPRYLIKTRGQQVTLSCSPISGHRSVSWYQQTPGQGLQFLFEYFSETQRNKGNFPGRFSGRQFSNSRSEMNVSTLELGDSALYLCASSLDGDRNQPQHFGDGTRLSIL.

This clonotype was seen many times. The CDR3 protein is CASSYSTTDTQYF. The CDR3 DNA reads as TGTGCCAGCAGTTACTCGACCACAGATACGCAGTATTTT. The chain recombines TRBV6-5 with TRBJ2-3; no clear D. V lost 0 bases to trimming and J lost 2 bases, with 3 bases between them. Germline CDR1 MNHEY, CDR2 SVGAGI. The CDR3 runs to 13 residues.

Concerning this clonotype itself: No conserved phenylalanine or tryptophan is present at the end of the CDR3, so a read error is the likely explanation. No DNA is shown, since the ends of the CDR3 on it are uncertain; the CDR3 is the one TCRdb lists. The chain is built from TRBV29-1 and TRBJ1-2; the table's D gene call, TRBD1, was not cross checked with the DNA. CDR1 SQVTM and CDR2 ANQGSEA come from the germline V gene. Counting both end residues, the CDR3 totals 10 amino acids. Here the CDR3 reads CSCGGGGYPY.

The count of this clonotype is one. V gene TRBV20-1 combines with J gene TRBJ2-1, with D possibly matching TRBD1 (5 bases). Looked up from germline, CDR1 is DFQATT and CDR2 is SNEGSKA (reference sequence). The V end was cut by 4 bases, the J end by 5 bases, with 18 bases between. The CDR3 totals 15 residues. The CDR3 DNA reads as TGCAGTGCTAAAGGACGCGACAGATACAACAATGAGCAGTTCTTC. This encodes CSAKGRDRYNNEQFF.

This clonotype has ten or more counts. The chain recombines TRBV28 with TRBJ2-7, with 7 nucleotides matching TRBD2. This CDR3 has 16 amino acids. The V gene's germline CDR1 is MDHEN and CDR2 SYDVKM. V shed 3 bases, J shed 0 bases, and the junction held 8 bases outside the gene matches. Written as DNA, the CDR3 is TGTGCCAGCAGTTTTAACGGGGGGAGTAGCTCCTACGAGCAGTACGTC. This codes for CASSFNGGSSSYEQYV.

This clonotype was counted many times. This rearrangement joins TRBV6-1 to TRBJ2-1, with D possibly TRBD2 on 5 matching bases. Germline assignment: CDR1 MNHNS and CDR2 SASEGT. The V end was cut by 5 bases, the J end by 4 bases, with 18 bases between. The CDR3 spans 16 residues. The CDR3 bases are TGTGCCAGCAGTCTCATGCATGCGGGCCAGTACAATGAGCAGTTCTTC. The encoded protein is CASSLMHAGQYNEQFF.

The sample holds many counts of this clonotype. The V and J genes are TRBV12-3 or TRBV12-4 and TRBJ2-3; TRBD2 aligns across 10 bases. CDR3 size: 15 residues. Losses at the gene ends were 5 bases for V and 4 bases for J; bases not matched to a gene: 6. This CDR3 reads CASSILAGVADTQYF. CDR3 DNA: TGTGCCAGCAGTATCCTAGCGGGAGTAGCAGATACGCAGTATTTT.

This clonotype was found many times. The rearrangement joins TRBV12-3 or TRBV12-4 to TRBJ2-1, with 9 bases fitting TRBD2. The V and J ends lost 3 bases and 4 bases, in that order; junction bases with no gene match: 4. The CDR3 runs 15 residues. CDR3 sequence: CASSLASGKYNEQFF. The CDR3, as DNA: TGTGCCAGCAGTTTGGCTAGCGGGAAGTACAATGAGCAGTTCTTC.

This clonotype was seen at least ten times. The chain links TRBV18 to TRBJ2-1; 7 bases agree with TRBD2. Trimming removed 2 bases from V and 0 bases from J; junction bases left unmatched: 1. CDR3 length: 15 residues. The germline V gene encodes CDR1 KGHSH and CDR2 LQKENI. CDR3 in DNA: TGTGCCAGCTCACCAGGCGGGAGCTCCTACAATGAGCAGTTCTTC. It is translated as CASSPGGSSYNEQFF.

This clonotype was counted ten times or more. The chain is built from TRBV12-3 or TRBV12-4 and TRBJ1-6; D gene uncertain. The CDR3 is 12 amino acids. V was shortened by 3 bases and J by 8 bases, with 5 bases between the two germline ends. DNA for the CDR3: TGTGCCAGCAGTTTCCCAGATTCACCCCTCCACTTT. Translating it yields CASSFPDSPLHF.

This clonotype was counted many times. The V gene is TRBV20-1, the J gene TRBJ2-7; D remains unclear. The length of the CDR3 is 10 residues. Trimming removed 7 bases at V and 6 bases at J, with 10 bases between. The germline gives CDR1 DFQATT, CDR2 SNEGSKA (reference sequence). The CDR3: CSVNAFEQYF. The CDR3 DNA sequence: TGCAGTGTTAATGCGTTCGAGCAGTACTTC.

This clonotype was observed at least ten times. This chain joins TRBV6-6 and TRBJ2-3, with D perhaps TRBD2 (5 bases). Germline assignment: CDR1 MNHNY and CDR2 SVGAGI (reference sequence). Between the trimmed V and J ends, which lost 0 bases and 4 bases, there was a span of 11 bases. The CDR3 contains 15 residues. The CDR3 coding sequence is TGTGCCAGCAGTTACTCGCGTCGGGGTTCAGATACGCAGTATTTT. Its translation: CASSYSRRGSDTQYF.

This chain joins TRBV23-1 and TRBJ2-1, with D unresolved. TRBV23-1 is designated an ORF whose function remains uncertain. Trimming shortened V by 3 bases and J by 8 bases, and 17 bases separated the two germline ends. The CDR3 spans 15 residues. As DNA, the CDR3 is TGCGCCAGCAGTCATGGTAGGGCCCCCCGACATGAGCAGTTCTTC. Protein sequence: CASSHGRAPRHEQFF.

This clonotype was picked up one time. The chain recombines TRBV30 with TRBJ2-7; 8 bases line up with TRBD1. Germline V gene lookup returns CDR1 GTSNPN and CDR2 SVGIG (reference sequence). The trim removed 1 base at V and 6 bases at J, leaving 2 bases unmatched. This CDR3 spans 12 amino acids. The CDR3 sequence: CAWSGTGSEQYF. The DNA of the CDR3 is TGTGCCTGGAGTGGGACAGGGAGCGAGCAGTACTTC.

This rearrangement joins TRBV5-5 to TRBJ2-7; 11 nucleotides match TRBD1. V was pared by 4 bases and J by 0 bases, with 9 bases of the junction left unmatched. The germline CDR1 and CDR2 sequences are SGHKS and YYEKEE (reference sequence). The CDR3 is 17 amino acids. The CDR3: CASSIEDRGQFSYEQYV. The CDR3 region has the DNA TGTGCCAGCAGCATAGAGGACAGGGGGCAATTCTCCTACGAGCAGTACGTC.

This clonotype was recorded many times. The CDR3 DNA sequence: TGCGCCAGCAGCTCCGGGACTAGCGGGCTTATGAGCTCCTACAATGAGCAGTTCTTC. Protein sequence: CASSSGTSGLMSSYNEQFF. V and J are TRBV5-1 and TRBJ2-1, with TRBD2 matching over 12 bases. CDR3 length equals 19 residues. V shed 3 bases and J 0 bases; nucleotides not matched to a gene: 10. The germline gives CDR1 SGHRS, CDR2 YFSETQ.

There are a few counts of this clonotype. The genes are TRBV10-3 and TRBJ1-5; D not certain. CDR1 and CDR2 from the germline V gene are ENHRY and SYGVKD. The CDR3 loop spans 14 amino acids. V lost 3 bases and J 15 bases, leaving 21 bases between the germline ends. The CDR3 sequence: CAISESLLRQSRHF. CDR3 in DNA: TGTGCCATCAGTGAATCACTGTTGCGGCAATCGAGGCATTTT.

This clonotype showed up many times. The gene calls are TRBV12-3 or TRBV12-4 and TRBJ2-1; perhaps D is TRBD1 or TRBD2 (5 bases each). Trimming shortened V by 3 bases and J by 7 bases, and 16 bases separated the two germline ends. This CDR3 comprises 15 residues. CDR3 nucleotide sequence: TGTGCCAGCAGTTTGGGGGACCCTGGTTTGAATGAGCAGTTCTTC. Translating it yields CASSLGDPGLNEQFF.

This clonotype has ten or more counts. The chain couples TRBV11-2 to TRBJ2-1; D is ambiguous. V was shortened by 0 bases and J by 3 bases, with 9 bases between the two germline ends. The CDR3 is made up of 15 amino acids. Germline V gives CDR1 SGHAT, CDR2 FQNNGV. CDR3 sequence reads: CASSLDLPRYNEQFF. CDR3 DNA: TGTGCCAGCAGCTTAGATCTTCCTCGCTACAATGAGCAGTTCTTC.

The chain has TRBV29-1 and TRBJ2-7; possible D gene TRBD1, 6 bases. The CDR3 runs 13 residues. Trimming left V 4 bases short and J 3 bases short, with 13 bases between. Germline V lookup: CDR1 SQVTM, CDR2 ANQGSEA. The CDR3 bases are TGCAGCGTTGTTCCAGGGGCAGACTACGAGCAGTACTTC. Protein: CSVVPGADYEQYF.

This chain joins TRBV20-1 and TRBJ2-7; possibly TRBD1 or TRBD2 for D (5 bases each). CDR3 length: 12 residues. Trimming removed 3 bases from V and 2 bases from J, with 8 bases in between. Germline loops: CDR1 DFQATT, CDR2 SNEGSKA (reference sequence). CDR3 loop: CSASGAPYEQYF. CDR3 DNA: TGCAGTGCTAGCGGGGCTCCCTACGAGCAGTACTTC.

The rearrangement links TRBV20-1 to TRBJ2-5, with 13 bases aligning to TRBD2. CDR1 is DFQATT, CDR2 SNEGSKA, per germline (reference sequence). This CDR3 has 15 amino acids. V shed 5 bases and J 2 bases; nucleotides not matched to a gene: 5. The CDR3 loop reads CSASGTSGIQETQYF. The CDR3, as DNA: TGCAGTGCTTCCGGGACTAGCGGGATACAAGAGACCCAGTACTTC.

For the CDR3, the DNA is TGTGCCAGCAGCGCAAGACTAGGCGGGCCAAGCACAGATACGCAGTATTTT. The encoded protein is CASSARLGGPSTDTQYF. The chain uses TRBV7-2 and TRBJ2-3; the D gene is possibly TRBD2 (6 bases). CDR1 is SGHTA, CDR2 FQGNSA, per germline. CDR3 length equals 17 residues. V was cut by 5 bases and J by 0 bases, with 18 bases left in between.